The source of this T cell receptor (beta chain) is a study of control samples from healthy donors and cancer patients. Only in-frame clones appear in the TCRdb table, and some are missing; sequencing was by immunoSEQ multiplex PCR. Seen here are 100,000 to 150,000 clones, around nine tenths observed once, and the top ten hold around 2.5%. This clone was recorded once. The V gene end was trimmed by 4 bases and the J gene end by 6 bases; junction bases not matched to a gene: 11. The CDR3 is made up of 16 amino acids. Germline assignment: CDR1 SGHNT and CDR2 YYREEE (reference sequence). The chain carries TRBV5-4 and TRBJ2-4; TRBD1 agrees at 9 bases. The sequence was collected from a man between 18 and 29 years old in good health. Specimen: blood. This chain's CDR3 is CASSEGTGTLANIQYF. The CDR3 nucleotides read TGTGCCAGCAGCGAAGGGACAGGGACATTGGCAAACATTCAGTACTTC.